This TCR beta chain was sequenced for a study of blood T cells in healthy people across ages. Primers used in a second PCR of roughly 6 to 11 cycles were a sample-barcoded 5' primer and a J-beta primer mix. TCRdb called the 5' RACE reads again in MiXCR, with one record for every CDR3 protein. The data hold 650,000 to 800,000 distinct CDR3 sequences, with 52% observed a single time. About this clonotype: What it recognizes is unknown.

Overall study results and limits: Per-million-T-cell TCR beta diversity fell roughly linearly with age.

The sequenced sample was blood. The TCR sequence derives from a woman older than 75 in good health.

The chain's CDR3 is CASSKLAASTDTQYF. The CDR3 coding sequence is TGTGCCAGCAGTAAACTAGCTGCTAGCACAGATACGCAGTATTTT. The chain joins TRBV6-2 or TRBV6-3 to TRBJ2-3; TRBD2 might be the D (6 bases). V was cut by 5 bases and J by 0 bases, with 12 bases left in between. The V gene's germline CDR1 is MNHEY and CDR2 SVGEGT. CDR3 size: 15 residues.